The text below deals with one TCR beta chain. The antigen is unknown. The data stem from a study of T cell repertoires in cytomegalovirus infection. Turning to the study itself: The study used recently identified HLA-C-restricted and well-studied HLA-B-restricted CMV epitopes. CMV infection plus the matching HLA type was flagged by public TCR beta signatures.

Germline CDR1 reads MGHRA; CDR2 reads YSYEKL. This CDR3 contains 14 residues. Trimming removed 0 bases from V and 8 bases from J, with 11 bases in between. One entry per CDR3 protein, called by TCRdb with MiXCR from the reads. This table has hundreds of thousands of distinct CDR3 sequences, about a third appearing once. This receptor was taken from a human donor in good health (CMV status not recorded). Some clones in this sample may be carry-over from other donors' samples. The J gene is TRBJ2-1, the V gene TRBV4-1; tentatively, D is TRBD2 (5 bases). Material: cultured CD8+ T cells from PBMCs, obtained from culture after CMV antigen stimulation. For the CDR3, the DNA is TGCGCCAGCAGCCAAGATGGGAAGAGGGATGAGCAGTTCTTC. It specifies CASSQDGKRDEQFF.